This entry is about one TCR beta chain. What it binds is unknown. This record belongs to a study of cytomegalovirus exposure and HLA in healthy donors. Researchers ran the PCR with 60 Vbeta and 13 Jbeta primers. In the source study's methods: There were about 86 million unique TCR beta chains by a later count, and around 10 million of them were shared. Using immunoSEQ multiplex PCR, the repertoire was profiled, and TCRdb retains in-frame clones only, with some absent. V, J and clone size derive from that table, while D and trimming were established from the DNA sequence. The table includes approximately 84,000 clones, roughly 80% detected once. The CDR3 is made up of 15 amino acids. Germline V gene lookup returns CDR1 MNHEY and CDR2 SVGAGI. After removal of 7 bases from V and 3 bases from J, the junction contained 10 bases not matched to a gene. Points from the study as a whole: Most subjects had HLA-A and HLA-B alleles reportedly predicted accurately by TCR beta sequences. The study dropped some indistinguishable V segments, TRBV6-2 and TRBV6-3 among them. A link between a missense DCLRE1C variant and TCR beta V- and J-gene trimming emerged from a later analysis.

The genes are TRBV6-5 and TRBJ1-2, with 8 positions matching TRBD1. Sequencing was carried out using PBMCs. The sequence was collected from a man between 35 and 55 years old in good health and CMV-seronegative. The CDR3 region is CASTPGQGAYYGYTF. The CDR3 nucleotides read TGTGCCAGCACCCCCGGGCAGGGGGCTTACTATGGCTACACCTTC.